Presented here are 18 T cell receptor beta chains from one specimen sequenced in a study of blood T cell repertoires in COVID-19. Assay: immunoSEQ multiplex PCR; the TCRdb copy retains only in-frame clones and omits some. The repertoire holds about 120,000 clones, with about 89% as singletons. Sequences were obtained from peripheral blood. Every receptor here comes from a human donor with acute or convalescent COVID-19. The donor label of this sample is uncertain.

The CDR3 here is CASSLGTSPTRQFF. DNA of the CDR3: TGTGCCAGCAGTTTGGGGACATCTCCCACTCGACAGTTCTTC. The chain has TRBV28 and TRBJ2-1; D possibly corresponds to TRBD1 (6 bases). Germline CDR1 and CDR2: MDHEN and SYDVKM. There are 14 residues in the CDR3. V shed 3 bases and J shed 13 bases, with 19 bases lying between them.

V usage is TRBV6-5 and J usage is TRBJ2-3, with a weak D call TRBD1 (6 bases). The CDR3 runs to 15 residues. Trimming stripped 6 bases from V and 0 bases from J, with 13 bases between. Germline assignment: CDR1 MNHEY and CDR2 SVGAGI. CDR3 amino acids: CASRVKGESTDTQYF. CDR3 bases: TGTGCCAGCAGGGTAAAGGGGGAAAGCACAGATACGCAGTATTTT.

This chain uses TRBV19 with TRBJ2-2; tentatively, D is TRBD1 (7 bases). The CDR3 loop spans 21 amino acids. Trimming removed 7 bases at V and 4 bases at J, with 34 bases between. Germline V gene sequence: CDR1 LNHDA, CDR2 SQIVND (reference sequence). CDR3 residues: CASTARGGGGGGVGFTGELFF. In nucleotides, the CDR3 is TGTGCCAGTACCGCCCGAGGGGGAGGAGGGGGCGGGGTCGGATTCACCGGGGAGCTGTTTTTT.

The CDR3 nucleotides read TGTGCCAGCAGCTTAAATCCACAGGGAGCTGGGGCCAACGTCCTGACTTTC. Residues: CASSLNPQGAGANVLTF. V gene TRBV7-3 combines with J gene TRBJ2-6, with D perhaps matching TRBD1 (6 bases). The V and J ends lost 1 base and 2 bases respectively, with 12 bases between them. This CDR3 spans 17 amino acids. From germline, CDR1 is SGHTA and CDR2 FQGTGA. Full variable domain (rest looked up from reference TRBV7-3 and TRBJ2-6): GAGVSQTPSNKVTEKGKYVELRCDPISGHTALYWYRQSLGQGPEFLIYFQGTGAADDSGLPNDRFFAVRPEGSVSTLKIQRTERGDSAVYLCASSLNPQGAGANVLTFGAGSRLTVL.

The rearrangement uses TRBV24-1 and TRBJ2-7; weak D call: TRBD1 (5 bases). CDR3 length equals 14 residues. The V gene lost 2 bases and the J gene lost 1 base, with 8 bases spanning the gap. CDR1 is KGHDR and CDR2 is SFDVKD in the germline V gene. The CDR3 reads CATSDSGRSYEQYF. The CDR3 DNA reads TGTGCCACCAGTGATTCAGGGCGTTCCTACGAGCAGTACTTC.

This clone has just a few counts. This chain connects TRBV4-3 to TRBJ2-6; possibly TRBD1 for D (5 bases). The CDR3 loop spans 17 amino acids. Germline V lookup: CDR1 LGHNA, CDR2 YSLEER. Trimming left V 3 bases short and J 0 bases short, with 12 bases between. CDR3 protein: CASSQGNQGSGANVLTF. CDR3 in DNA: TGCGCCAGCAGCCAGGGTAATCAGGGCTCTGGGGCCAACGTCCTGACTTTC.

The CDR3: CASSVSPGQPEETQYF. The CDR3 nucleotides read TGTGCCAGCAGCGTTTCCCCGGGACAACCAGAAGAGACCCAGTACTTC. This chain connects TRBV9 to TRBJ2-5; possible D gene TRBD1, 6 bases. V lost 2 bases, J lost 3 bases, and 17 bases lay in between. Germline V lookup: CDR1 SGDLS, CDR2 YYNGEE. This CDR3 is 16 amino acids long.

V and J are TRBV4-2 and TRBJ1-2, with D unresolved. Trimming removed 0 bases at V and 8 bases at J, with 25 bases between. The CDR3 runs to 18 residues. Per germline, CDR1 LGHNA and CDR2 YNFKEQ. The CDR3 region is CASSQDYGLKYVRGGYTF. The CDR3 bases are TGTGCCAGCAGCCAAGATTACGGGTTAAAGTATGTACGGGGAGGCTACACCTTC.

The chain couples TRBV24-1 to TRBJ2-5; no reliable D call. The V gene lost 3 bases and the J gene lost 1 base, with 5 bases spanning the gap. The CDR3 length is 13 residues. Germline-derived CDR1 and CDR2 are KGHDR and SFDVKD. DNA of the CDR3: TGTGCCACCAGTGATGGCCCCCAAGAGACCCAGTACTTC. It yields the protein CATSDGPQETQYF.

This chain links TRBV5-1 with TRBJ1-2, with 7 bases identical to TRBD1. The CDR3 extends over 15 amino acids. CDR1 is SGHRS and CDR2 is YFSETQ in the germline V gene. V gave up 2 bases and J gave up 3 bases; unmatched junction bases: 7. CDR3 loop: CASSFRQGIDYGYTF. CDR3 coding DNA: TGCGCCAGCAGCTTCCGACAGGGCATCGACTATGGCTACACCTTC.

This chain connects TRBV9 to TRBJ1-1; 10 bases are a match to TRBD1. The CDR3 length is 15 residues. CDR1 is SGDLS and CDR2 is YYNGEE in the germline V gene. The J segment lost 3 bases and the V segment lost 3 bases, leaving 5 bases of the junction unmatched. As DNA, the CDR3 is TGTGCCAGCAGCGCCCGGACAGGGGGAGACACTGAAGCTTTCTTT. The encoded protein is CASSARTGGDTEAFF.

This sequence joins TRBV4-2 and TRBJ1-4; D not certain. V was shortened by 0 bases and J by 7 bases, with 9 bases between the two germline ends. CDR1 and CDR2 (germline): LGHNA, YNFKEQ. This CDR3 spans 14 amino acids. The DNA of the CDR3 is TGTGCCAGCAGCCAAGATCATGGCTCTGAAAAACTGTTTTTT. It encodes CASSQDHGSEKLFF.

The chain carries TRBV19 and TRBJ1-1, with TRBD1 as a possible D gene (6 bases). Looked up from germline, CDR1 is LNHDA and CDR2 is SQIVND (reference sequence). Trimming cost V 8 bases and J 1 base, with 14 bases left between them. CDR3 length: 14 residues. CDR3 protein: CASQFRGRNTEAFF. The CDR3 nucleotides read TGTGCCAGTCAGTTCAGGGGCCGGAACACTGAAGCTTTCTTT.

The chain carries TRBV6-5 and TRBJ1-3; D not resolved. CDR3 length: 14 amino acids. Germline CDR1 reads MNHEY; CDR2 reads SVGAGI. Trimming left V 6 bases short and J 0 bases short, with 9 bases between. Here the CDR3 reads CASSRDNSGNTIYF. The CDR3 coding sequence is TGTGCCAGCAGCCGAGACAACTCTGGAAACACCATATATTTT.

This chain joins TRBV9 and TRBJ1-2; D call uncertain. Germline lookup yields CDR1 SGDLS and CDR2 YYNGEE. The V and J ends lost 1 base and 0 bases respectively, with 7 bases between them. This CDR3 spans 14 amino acids. The CDR3 sequence: CASSVSEANYGYTF. CDR3 nucleotides: TGTGCCAGCAGCGTAAGCGAAGCTAACTATGGCTACACCTTC.

This clone was seen only a few times. This CDR3 is CASSTEGEPSGNTIYF. The CDR3 DNA sequence: TGTGCCAGTAGTACCGAGGGGGAACCTTCTGGAAACACCATATATTTT. This chain connects TRBV19 to TRBJ1-3, with a weak D call TRBD1 (6 bases). This CDR3 region has 16 residues. The V gene's germline CDR1 is LNHDA and CDR2 SQIVND (reference sequence). V was cut by 4 bases and J by 1 base, with 14 bases left in between.

The sample holds one count of this clone. Different DNA sequences within this sample yield the same CDR3. This chain uses TRBV7-2 with TRBJ1-2; D is ambiguous. The CDR3 totals 12 residues. The ends were cut back, 1 base at V and 8 bases at J, with 8 bases in the middle. Germline values: CDR1 SGHTA, CDR2 FQGNSA. The CDR3, as DNA: TGTGCCAGCAGCTTAGACCGAGCCGGCTACACCTTC. Translating gives CASSLDRAGYTF.

The V and J genes are TRBV5-4 and TRBJ2-5; 8 bases match TRBD2. Germline lookup yields CDR1 SGHNT and CDR2 YYREEE (reference sequence). The V segment lost 5 bases and the J segment 5 bases; nucleotides outside the gene matches: 8. CDR3 length: 14 amino acids. CDR3 sequence: CASSFGGLVETQYF. The DNA of the CDR3 is TGTGCCAGCAGTTTCGGGGGACTAGTTGAGACCCAGTACTTC.